A single sample is the source of the 6 T cell receptor beta chains below, sequenced in a study of T cell responses to AZD1222 COVID-19 vaccine. Data came from immunoSEQ multiplex PCR; TCRdb stores just in-frame clones and leaves some out. The table records approximately 110,000 clones, about 90% of them present only once. This sample comprised peripheral blood, obtained on day 0 of AZD1222 vaccination. The receptors here all came from an adult in good health.

The V call is TRBV7-6, the J call TRBJ1-3; a possible D gene is TRBD1 (5 bases). V was shortened by 1 base and J by 2 bases, with 12 bases between the two germline ends. Germline V CDR1 and CDR2: SGHVS, FNYEAQ. The CDR3 extends over 16 amino acids. CDR3 in amino acids: CASSLVGTRAGNTIYF. The CDR3 nucleotides read TGTGCCAGCAGCTTAGTAGGGACCAGAGCTGGAAACACCATATATTTT.

This rearrangement joins TRBV2 to TRBJ2-1, with 13 positions matching TRBD2. V lost 10 bases, J lost 5 bases, and 14 bases stayed unmatched. This CDR3 spans 17 amino acids. CDR1 and CDR2 from the germline V gene are SNHLY and FYNNEI. Here the CDR3 reads CATRGRLAGGLHNEQFF. In nucleotides, the CDR3 is TGTGCCACCAGAGGGAGACTAGCGGGAGGTCTACACAATGAGCAGTTCTTC.

The chain employs TRBV7-6 and TRBJ1-1; a possible D gene is TRBD1 (6 bases). The V end lost 10 bases, the J end lost 3 bases, and 15 bases lay between the germline ends. The V gene's germline CDR1 is SGHVS and CDR2 FNYEAQ. This CDR3 has 13 residues. The CDR3 bases are TGTGCCACCACTAGACAGGAATACACTGAAGCTTTCTTT. Its protein product is CATTRQEYTEAFF.

The V and J genes are TRBV6-4 and TRBJ1-1; D possibly corresponds to TRBD1 (6 bases). V was trimmed by 2 bases and J by 4 bases, leaving 11 bases between them. The germline gives CDR1 MRHNA, CDR2 SNTAGT. This CDR3 is built from 14 residues. CDR3 sequence (DNA): TGTGCCAGCAGTGACGGGGGGCGATGCACTGAAGCTTTCTTT. As protein: CASSDGGRCTEAFF.

This chain uses TRBV19 with TRBJ1-2, with TRBD1 matching 9 bases. V lost 4 bases and J lost 6; bases outside the gene matches: 12. In germline, CDR1 is LNHDA, CDR2 SQIVND (reference sequence). The CDR3 contains 16 residues. CDR3 amino acids: CASSNGAGQGWDGYTF. CDR3 bases: TGTGCCAGTAGTAATGGTGCGGGACAGGGATGGGATGGCTACACCTTC.

The rearrangement joins TRBV18 to TRBJ2-5; 12 nucleotides align to TRBD2. The CDR3 extends over 17 amino acids. Trimming cost V 0 bases and J 5 bases; bases outside gene matches: 7. Germline V gene data show CDR1 as KGHSH and CDR2 as LQKENI. The CDR3 region is CASSPPGLAGKLETQYF. The CDR3 region has the DNA TGTGCCAGCTCACCACCCGGACTAGCGGGGAAGCTGGAGACCCAGTACTTC.